Following are 17 T cell receptor beta chains from one sample sequenced in a study of blood T cell repertoires in COVID-19 (TCRdb year 2020). Library creation used the immunoSEQ multiplex PCR assay. TCRdb took over this immuneACCESS table, retaining in-frame rearrangements with V and J assigned. Such tables are incomplete; in checked studies, under half of the missing clones stem from an unresolved V gene, and the remainder is unexplained. For this sample there are approximately 250,000 clones; approximately 88% appear just once. The ten largest clones capture roughly 10% of the sample. Sequencing used peripheral blood. The receptors shown here come from a woman in her 70s with COVID-19, enrolled during active disease.

The genes are TRBV7-8 and TRBJ2-7; D unclear. Trimming left V 0 bases short and J 3 bases short, with 9 bases between. The CDR3 consists of 14 residues. CDR1 and CDR2 (germline): SGHVS, FQNEAQ. The CDR3 reads CASSLALSFYEQYF. The CDR3 coding sequence is TGTGCCAGCAGCTTAGCTTTGTCTTTCTACGAGCAGTACTTC.

The chain couples TRBV6-5 to TRBJ1-2, with TRBD1 matching 8 bases. This CDR3 is 16 amino acids long. V shed 4 bases and J 3 bases; nucleotides not matched to a gene: 10. Germline V gene lookup returns CDR1 MNHEY and CDR2 SVGAGI. The CDR3 loop reads CASSSAPRGRDYGYTF. The CDR3 bases are TGTGCCAGCAGTTCCGCTCCCAGGGGGCGAGACTATGGCTACACCTTC.

The chain uses TRBV30 and TRBJ1-1; TRBD1 is a possible D gene (6 bases). Germline V gene lookup returns CDR1 GTSNPN and CDR2 SVGIG (reference sequence). V was clipped by 5 bases and J by 4 bases, with 17 bases between them. This CDR3 has 14 amino acids. In DNA form, the CDR3 reads TGTGCCTGGGCCCTGGGGGCCCCCGGCACTGAAGCTTTCTTT. It yields the protein CAWALGAPGTEAFF.

The chain uses TRBV7-3 and TRBJ2-5; 9 bases fit TRBD2. Per germline, CDR1 SGHTA and CDR2 FQGTGA. J was trimmed by 1 base and V by 5 bases; bases with no gene match: 5. This CDR3 is 15 amino acids long. The CDR3 DNA reads as TGTGCCAGCAGCCCGGGACTAGCCCTCCAAGAGACCCAGTACTTC. This sequence encodes CASSPGLALQETQYF.

This clone was recorded a few times. The genes are TRBV7-2 and TRBJ2-3; 8 nucleotides align to TRBD1. The CDR3 loop spans 15 amino acids. Germline CDR1 reads SGHTA; CDR2 reads FQGNSA. V shed 4 bases, J shed 3 bases, and the junction held 6 bases outside the gene matches. The CDR3 bases are TGTGCCAGCAGCTATCGGACAGGGAGTACAGATACGCAGTATTTT. Translated, it gives CASSYRTGSTDTQYF.

This chain links TRBV4-2 with TRBJ2-1, with 9 bases that match TRBD2. Germline V gene lookup returns CDR1 LGHNA and CDR2 YNFKEQ. Germline trimming cut 2 bases from V and 0 bases from J; bases unmatched to any gene: 8. The CDR3 consists of 18 residues. In nucleotides, the CDR3 is TGTGCCAGCAGCCAAACAGGGACTAGCCCGAGCTCCTACAATGAGCAGTTCTTC. Translated: CASSQTGTSPSSYNEQFF.

The chain combines TRBV18 with TRBJ1-5; D may be TRBD1 (6 bases). CDR3 size: 15 residues. V lost 3 bases and J lost 4, with 13 bases in between. Germline V gene lookup returns CDR1 KGHSH and CDR2 LQKENI. The CDR3 protein is CASSPQGSRNQPQHF. In nucleotides, the CDR3 is TGTGCCAGCTCACCTCAGGGGAGCCGTAATCAGCCCCAGCATTTT.

In this sample, this clone turned up once. V is TRBV11-3 and J is TRBJ2-1; 7 nucleotides align to TRBD2. The trim removed 4 bases at V and 2 bases at J, leaving 5 bases unmatched. This CDR3 spans 15 amino acids. Germline V gene lookup returns CDR1 SGHNT and CDR2 YENEEA. The CDR3 coding sequence is TGTGCCAGCAGCTCCTTAGCGGGTACCTACAATGAGCAGTTCTTC. It codes for CASSSLAGTYNEQFF.

The chain is built from TRBV10-2 and TRBJ2-2, with 8 positions matching TRBD2. The V and J ends lost 5 bases and 5 bases, in that order; junction bases with no gene match: 10. The germline V gene encodes CDR1 WSHSY and CDR2 SAAADI. The CDR3 is made up of 16 amino acids. The CDR3 spells CASSLKMASGTGELFF. The CDR3 DNA follows: TGCGCCAGCAGTCTCAAAATGGCTAGCGGGACCGGGGAGCTGTTTTTT.

V and J are TRBV14 and TRBJ1-2, with 9 bases identical to TRBD1. V was clipped by 3 bases and J by 6 bases; unmatched bases: 11. This CDR3 is 16 amino acids long. Germline loops: CDR1 SGHDN, CDR2 FVKESK. CDR3 sequence (DNA): TGTGCCAGCAGCCAGGCCGGGACAGGGAAAATTCATGGCTACACCTTC. The encoded protein is CASSQAGTGKIHGYTF.

This clone came up a few times. The chain uses TRBV19 and TRBJ1-4; 8 bases agree with TRBD1. The CDR3 has 15 amino acids. Germline V gives CDR1 LNHDA, CDR2 SQIVND (reference sequence). The junction had 4 bases not matched to a gene; V was cut back by 3 bases and J by 4 bases. Here the CDR3 reads CASSIATGDNEKLFF. Here the CDR3 DNA reads TGTGCCAGTAGTATCGCGACAGGGGATAATGAAAAACTGTTTTTT.

V usage is TRBV5-6 and J usage is TRBJ2-2, with D maybe TRBD1 (6 bases). Looked up from germline, CDR1 is SGHDT and CDR2 is YYEEEE. Trimming removed 4 bases at V and 6 bases at J, with 13 bases between. The CDR3 runs 14 residues. The CDR3 loop is CASSTYRESGELFF. CDR3 coding DNA: TGTGCCAGCAGCACGTACAGGGAGTCCGGGGAGCTGTTTTTT.

This chain joins TRBV4-2 and TRBJ1-6; D unclear. Trimming cost V 0 bases and J 10 bases, with 19 bases left between them. This CDR3 has 17 residues. Germline CDR1 is LGHNA and CDR2 is YNFKEQ. CDR3 amino acids: CASSQEKGVAVLSPLHF. DNA for the CDR3: TGTGCCAGCAGCCAAGAAAAGGGAGTAGCGGTACTCTCACCCCTCCACTTT.

The chain's CDR3 is CASSQANQPQHF. Written as DNA, the CDR3 is TGTGCCAGCAGCCAAGCTAACCAGCCCCAGCATTTT. The V gene is TRBV14, the J gene TRBJ1-5, with unresolved D. CDR1 is SGHDN and CDR2 is FVKESK in the germline V gene. The ends were cut back, 1 base at V and 7 bases at J, with 5 bases in the middle. The length of the CDR3 is 12 residues. The entire variable domain, with the rest obtained from reference TRBV14 and TRBJ1-5, is as follows: EAGVTQFPSHSVIEKGQTVTLRCDPISGHDNLYWYRRVMGKEIKFLLHFVKESKQDESGMPNNRFLAERTGGTYSTLKVQPAELEDSGVYFCASSQANQPQHFGDGTRLSIL.

V gene TRBV29-1 combines with J gene TRBJ2-4, with a tentative D call TRBD2 (6 bases). The CDR3 is 13 amino acids. Germline V gene sequence: CDR1 SQVTM, CDR2 ANQGSEA. The ends were cut back, 2 bases at V and 3 bases at J, with 8 bases in the middle. The CDR3 nucleotides are TGCAGCGTTGAACGGGGGAACAAAAACATTCAGTACTTC. The encoded protein is CSVERGNKNIQYF.

About this clone itself: Within the sample, other DNA sequences also encode this same CDR3. The V gene is TRBV7-2, the J gene TRBJ2-5; weak D call: TRBD2 (5 bases). V was cut by 6 bases and J by 5 bases, with 13 bases left in between. The CDR3 runs to 13 residues. Looked up from germline, CDR1 is SGHTA and CDR2 is FQGNSA. The DNA of the CDR3 is TGTGCCAGCAGTCCGCGGACTGGGGAGACCCAGTACTTC. This sequence encodes CASSPRTGETQYF.

This sequence joins TRBV4-1 and TRBJ1-5; 7 bases align to TRBD1. Trimming took 1 base from V and 7 from J; bases not matched to a gene: 10. CDR1 is MGHRA and CDR2 is YSYEKL in the germline V gene. The CDR3 extends over 16 amino acids. The CDR3: CASSQVVDRDDQPQHF. CDR3 bases: TGCGCCAGCAGCCAAGTAGTCGACAGGGACGACCAGCCCCAGCATTTT.